Each of the 22 T cell receptor beta chains below was sequenced from the same sample in a study of blood T cell repertoires in COVID-19. TCRdb's table, derived via immunoSEQ multiplex PCR, lists solely in-frame clones and lacks some. The sample holds about 260,000 clones; around 80% are singletons and the top ten take about 1.9%. The sample comprised peripheral blood. These receptors all come from a woman of 80 years or more with acute or convalescent COVID-19.

The CDR3 is CASSLGPRVEGQETQYF. In DNA, the CDR3 is TGTGCCAGCAGCTTGGGTCCGCGGGTAGAGGGACAAGAGACCCAGTACTTC. The chain uses TRBV11-2 and TRBJ2-5; D is perhaps TRBD2 (5 bases). The CDR3 is 17 residues long. Per germline, CDR1 SGHAT and CDR2 FQNNGV. V was trimmed by 3 bases and J by 2 bases, leaving 19 bases between them.

The CDR3 reads CASSLFPRGQETQYF. The CDR3, as DNA: TGCGCCAGCAGCTTGTTCCCTAGGGGCCAAGAGACCCAGTACTTC. This sequence joins TRBV5-1 and TRBJ2-5; a possible D gene is TRBD1 (5 bases). V lost 1 base, J lost 1 base, and 11 bases lay in between. Germline CDR1 SGHRS, CDR2 YFSETQ. This CDR3 has 15 residues.

This rearrangement joins TRBV7-9 to TRBJ1-1; 7 bases are shared with TRBD1. Trimming removed 3 bases from V and 1 base from J; junction bases left unmatched: 11. From germline, CDR1 is SEHNR and CDR2 FQNEAQ (reference sequence). There are 17 residues in the CDR3. CDR3 in DNA: TGTGCCAGCAGCTTTTTGCGCGACAGGGCAGGGAACACTGAAGCTTTCTTT. It encodes CASSFLRDRAGNTEAFF. The whole variable domain, remainder taken from reference TRBV7-9 and TRBJ1-1, is DTGVSQNPRHKITKRGQNVTFRCDPISEHNRLYWYRQTLGQGPEFLTYFQNEAQLEKSRLLSDRFSAERPKGSFSTLEIQRTEQGDSAMYLCASSFLRDRAGNTEAFFGQGTRLTVV.

This clone was seen only once. The chain employs TRBV28 and TRBJ2-7; TRBD2 matches 9 bases. Trimming at V came to 6 bases and at J to 6 bases, leaving 12 bases not matched to a gene. Germline V gene lookup returns CDR1 MDHEN and CDR2 SYDVKM. This CDR3 is built from 15 residues. The CDR3 sequence: CASSLYGTSLLEQYF. In DNA form, the CDR3 reads TGTGCCAGCAGCCTGTACGGGACTAGCTTACTCGAGCAGTACTTC.

The chain combines TRBV7-6 with TRBJ1-1; D might be TRBD1 (5 bases). CDR1 SGHVS and CDR2 FNYEAQ come from the germline V gene. Trimming shortened V by 7 bases and J by 0 bases, and 12 bases separated the two germline ends. The CDR3 runs to 14 residues. In DNA, the CDR3 is TGTGCCAGCACCCTGACAGACCTGAACACTGAAGCTTTCTTT. Its translation: CASTLTDLNTEAFF.

The chain recombines TRBV28 with TRBJ2-7, with 8 bases that match TRBD2. This CDR3 contains 13 residues. Germline values: CDR1 MDHEN, CDR2 SYDVKM. J was trimmed by 4 bases and V by 4 bases; bases with no gene match: 3. CDR3 coding DNA: TGTGCCAGCAGTTCTAGCGGGCGGTACGAGCAGTACTTC. It encodes CASSSSGRYEQYF.

With respect to this clone: Relative to the germline gene, one junction end is altered; a read error may explain this. The chain uses TRBV7-3 and TRBJ2-1; 13 bases are shared with TRBD2. This CDR3 is 14 amino acids long. From germline, CDR1 is SGHTA and CDR2 FQGTGA. Here the CDR3 reads CASSGPGLAGTLVF. The CDR3 DNA is TGTGCCAGCAGCGGACCGGGACTAGCGGGAACCCTCGTCTTC.

This clone is a singleton in its sample. CDR3 nucleotide sequence: TGTGCCAGCAGCTTAGCGGGACAGGGTCAGCCCCAGCATTTT. This gives the protein CASSLAGQGQPQHF. V is TRBV7-2 and J is TRBJ1-5; TRBD1 matches 9 bases. This CDR3 is built from 14 residues. Germline lookup yields CDR1 SGHTA and CDR2 FQGNSA. V was pared by 0 bases and J by 6 bases, with 0 bases of the junction left unmatched.

This chain connects TRBV2 to TRBJ1-1, with TRBD1 identical over 7 bases. Trimming at V came to 8 bases and at J to 0 bases, leaving 9 bases not matched to a gene. The CDR3 covers 15 residues. Germline V lookup: CDR1 SNHLY, CDR2 FYNNEI. The CDR3 sequence: CASRQGVYMNTEAFF. The CDR3 coding sequence is TGTGCCAGCCGGCAGGGGGTTTATATGAACACTGAAGCTTTCTTT.

This chain connects TRBV6-5 to TRBJ2-4; 8 bases align to TRBD1. Germline assignment: CDR1 MNHEY and CDR2 SVGAGI. The CDR3 extends over 16 amino acids. V lost 4 bases and J lost 3; bases outside the gene matches: 8. The CDR3 loop reads CASSSMDRVGKNIQYF. CDR3 sequence (DNA): TGTGCCAGCAGTTCCATGGACAGGGTGGGCAAAAACATTCAGTACTTC.

The table lists this clone with a count of one. The V and J genes are TRBV7-2 and TRBJ2-1; D unresolved. V shed 5 bases and J shed 4 bases, with 9 bases lying between them. Germline CDR1 is SGHTA and CDR2 is FQGNSA. This CDR3 spans 13 amino acids. CDR3 in DNA: TGTGCCAGCAGCCCCCAGTCGTACAATGAGCAGTTCTTC. As protein: CASSPQSYNEQFF.

V gene TRBV4-1 combines with J gene TRBJ2-1, with a tentative D call TRBD1 (5 bases). V lost 3 bases, J lost 7 bases, and 13 bases lay in between. The germline CDR1 and CDR2 sequences are MGHRA and YSYEKL. There are 14 residues in the CDR3. CDR3 sequence reads: CASSQAGKTNEQFF. In nucleotides, the CDR3 is TGCGCCAGCAGCCAGGCAGGGAAGACGAATGAGCAGTTCTTC.

V and J are TRBV5-1 and TRBJ2-3; 8 nucleotides align to TRBD2. V trimming: 4 bases; J trimming: 3 bases; junction bases outside the gene matches: 4. From germline, CDR1 is SGHRS and CDR2 YFSETQ. CDR3 length equals 14 residues. CDR3 residues: CASSRGGGTDTQYF. The CDR3 DNA reads as TGCGCCAGCAGCCGGGGGGGCGGAACAGATACGCAGTATTTT.

V usage is TRBV3-1 (or the pseudogene TRBV3-2) and J usage is TRBJ2-5; 8 nucleotides line up with TRBD1. CDR1 is LGHDT, CDR2 YNNKEL, per germline (reference sequence). V dropped 2 bases and J dropped 1; count of bases not matched to a gene: 9. This CDR3 has 17 residues. The CDR3 spells CASSQILLQGGQETQYF. In DNA, the CDR3 is TGTGCCAGCAGCCAAATCCTTTTACAGGGGGGCCAAGAGACCCAGTACTTC.

The rearrangement joins TRBV25-1 to TRBJ2-3, with 8 bases that match TRBD2. CDR1 is MGHDK, CDR2 SYGVNS, per germline. V lost 1 base and J lost 2; bases outside the gene matches: 8. This CDR3 is 17 amino acids long. The CDR3 protein is CASSESGTSGPTDTQYF. The CDR3 region has the DNA TGTGCCAGCAGTGAATCAGGAACTAGCGGACCCACAGATACGCAGTATTTT.

The rearrangement uses TRBV7-3 and TRBJ2-1; TRBD2 agrees at 7 bases. J lost 0 bases, V lost 0 bases, and 11 bases had no gene match. Germline V lookup: CDR1 SGHTA, CDR2 FQGTGA. The CDR3 has 19 residues. CDR3 sequence (DNA): TGTGCCAGCAGCTTAACTAACCCCGCGGGAGTGGGCTCCTACAATGAGCAGTTCTTC. Its protein is CASSLTNPAGVGSYNEQFF.

This clone occurred once. The chain combines TRBV6-6 with TRBJ1-6; tentative D call: TRBD1 (6 bases). Germline V CDR1 and CDR2: MNHNY, SVGAGI (reference sequence). This CDR3 is built from 13 residues. Trimming pared 6 bases from V and 10 bases from J, leaving 13 bases between. CDR3 protein: CASRANRDSPLHF. The CDR3 DNA follows: TGTGCCAGCAGGGCTAACAGGGACTCACCCCTCCACTTT.

V gene TRBV24-1 combines with J gene TRBJ2-1; a weak D match, TRBD2 (5 bases). Germline V gene sequence: CDR1 KGHDR, CDR2 SFDVKD. Trimming left V 5 bases short and J 9 bases short, with 19 bases between. The CDR3 consists of 15 residues. This chain's CDR3 is CATSARISGAPEQFF. CDR3 bases: TGTGCCACCAGTGCGAGAATCAGCGGAGCGCCTGAGCAGTTCTTC.

This clone was detected a few times. The rearrangement links TRBV2 to TRBJ1-2; D remains unclear. Trimming left V 6 bases short and J 13 bases short, with 15 bases between. The germline CDR1 and CDR2 sequences are SNHLY and FYNNEI. CDR3 length: 11 residues. The CDR3: CASSAEEGSTF. DNA of the CDR3: TGTGCCAGCAGCGCTGAGGAGGGTAGCACCTTC.

The rearrangement joins TRBV7-7 to TRBJ2-3; 10 bases align to TRBD2. The germline gives CDR1 SSHAT, CDR2 FNYEAQ (reference sequence). This CDR3 contains 15 residues. J was trimmed by 4 bases and V by 0 bases; bases with no gene match: 1. The CDR3 coding sequence is TGTGCCAGCAGCTTAGCTAGCGGGGGGTCAGATACGCAGTATTTT. It codes for CASSLASGGSDTQYF.

The chain couples TRBV4-3 to TRBJ1-2, with TRBD1 identical over 8 bases. The ends lost 1 base at V and 4 bases at J; junction bases unmatched: 17. This CDR3 is 19 amino acids long. The germline CDR1 and CDR2 sequences are LGHNA and YSLEER. In DNA form, the CDR3 reads TGCGCCAGCAGCCAAGTACCCCCGACAGGGGACACTACCGGCTATGGCTACACCTTC. Its protein is CASSQVPPTGDTTGYGYTF.

The DNA of the CDR3 is TGTGCCAGCAGCGAGCGTAGCGGGATAAGCACAGATACGCAGTATTTT. This encodes CASSERSGISTDTQYF. This chain joins TRBV7-3 and TRBJ2-3; 8 positions match TRBD2. J lost 0 bases, V lost 5 bases, and 7 bases had no gene match. Germline lookup yields CDR1 SGHTA and CDR2 FQGTGA. The CDR3 extends over 16 amino acids.